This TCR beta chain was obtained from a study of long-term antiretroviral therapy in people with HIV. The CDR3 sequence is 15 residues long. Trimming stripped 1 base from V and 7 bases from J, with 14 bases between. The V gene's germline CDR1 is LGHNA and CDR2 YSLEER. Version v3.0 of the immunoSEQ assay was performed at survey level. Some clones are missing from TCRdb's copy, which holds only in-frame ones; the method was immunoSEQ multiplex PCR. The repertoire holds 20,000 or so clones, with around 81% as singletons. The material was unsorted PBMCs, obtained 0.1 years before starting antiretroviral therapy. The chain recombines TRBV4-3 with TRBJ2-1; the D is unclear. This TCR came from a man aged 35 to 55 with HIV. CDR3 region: CASSQGEVWANEQFF. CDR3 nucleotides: TGCGCCAGCAGCCAAGGGGAAGTCTGGGCGAATGAGCAGTTCTTC.